This T cell receptor (beta chain) was captured by sequencing in a study of response to subunit inactivated influenza vaccine. From the RT-PCR reads, TCRdb called clonotypes with MiXCR, one entry per CDR3 protein. The table includes some 160,000 distinct CDR3 sequences, roughly 10% detected once. This clonotype was observed many times. Its antigen is currently unknown. General study results and limits: It was the authors' suggestion that each seasonal influenza vaccination recruits few new T cells.

The V gene's germline CDR1 is DFQATT and CDR2 SNEGSKA (reference sequence). This CDR3 contains 13 residues. Trimming cost V 2 bases and J 3 bases; bases outside gene matches: 4. This clonotype originated in a man aged 45-65 years who received an inactivated influenza vaccine. V usage is TRBV20-1 and J usage is TRBJ2-7; TRBD1 aligns across 7 bases. The starting material was non-naive T cells sorted from PBMCs, obtained more than 35 days after vaccination. CDR3 protein: CSARSDRDYEQYF. DNA of the CDR3: TGCAGTGCTAGAAGTGACAGGGACTACGAGCAGTACTTC.